These T cell receptor beta chains were read from a single sample in a study of blood T cells in healthy people across ages. MiXCR, applied by TCRdb to the 5' RACE reads, yields one record per CDR3 protein. The table records about 900,000 distinct CDR3 sequences, 40% to 60% of them present only once. The sample comprised blood. All receptors come from a young man in good health. Each CDR3 is given with its conserved first and last residue. The D gene is left open where the match is weak. A row's size may be missing; if present it is once, few, many or a size class.

j_call | clone_size | d_call | v_call | cdr3_nt | cdr3_aa
TRBJ2-1 | few | - | TRBV29-1 | TGCAGCGTTGAAATGGGTGACTACCATCCGAACAATGAGCAGTTCTTC | CSVEMGDYHPNNEQFF
TRBJ2-1 | few | - | TRBV5-1 | TGCGCCAGCAGCTTGGAATGGAATGAGCAGTTCTTC | CASSLEWNEQFF
TRBJ1-6 | - | - | TRBV15 | TGTGCCACCAGCGTCCTTAGGGCTACGGATTCACCCCTCCACTTT | CATSVLRATDSPLHF
TRBJ1-2 | - | - | TRBV15 | TGTGCCACCAGGCGCGGGTCAGGGGTTGACGGCTACACCTTC | CATRRGSGVDGYTF
TRBJ2-3 | - | - | TRBV20-1 | TGCAGTGCTAGAGATTGGCAGGGAACAGATACGCAGTATTTT | CSARDWQGTDTQYF
TRBJ1-2 | - | - | TRBV4-1 | TGCGCCAGCAGCCAGGGCCCCCTAGAGCGCTACACCTTC | CASSQGPLERYTF
TRBJ2-5 | - | - | TRBV6-6 | TGTGCCAGCAGTAAAAGTCGGTCCCAAGAGACCCAGTACTTC | CASSKSRSQETQYF
TRBJ1-2 | - | - | TRBV7-2 | TGTGCCAGCAGCTTAGCGCGGGGGGAGGAGGGCTACACCTTC | CASSLARGEEGYTF
TRBJ2-2 | - | - | TRBV11-2 | TGTGCCAGCAGCCGTCGTCGGGGGACGAACACCGGGGAGCTGTTTTTT | CASSRRRGTNTGELFF
TRBJ2-1 | - | TRBD2 | TRBV29-1 | TGCAGCGTTGAAGTGGGGGGGAGCGGGTTCAATGAGCAGTTCTTC | CSVEVGGSGFNEQFF
TRBJ2-1 | few | - | TRBV7-6 | TGTGCCAGCAGCCCTAGTCGAGCGATCCATAGTGAGCAGTTCTTC | CASSPSRAIHSEQFF
TRBJ1-1 | - | - | TRBV6-2/TRBV6-3 | TGTGCCAGCAGTTATTTGGGGGCCACTGAAGCTTTCTTT | CASSYLGATEAFF
TRBJ1-6 | - | - | TRBV12-3/TRBV12-4 | TGTGCCAGCAGGAGGGAGGCTGGTAATTCACCCCTCCACTTT | CASRREAGNSPLHF
TRBJ2-7 | - | - | TRBV6-5 | TGTGCCAGCAGTCGGAACTTCTACGAGCAGTACTTC | CASSRNFYEQYF
TRBJ2-1 | - | - | TRBV11-2 | TGTGCCAGCAGCTTAGGTGGGGGGCCCGACAATGAGCAGTTCTTC | CASSLGGGPDNEQFF
TRBJ2-7 | many | TRBD2 | TRBV20-1 | TGCAGTGCCACTAGCGGGGGCCCCTCCTACGAGCAGTACTTC | CSATSGGPSYEQYF
TRBJ2-5 | - | - | TRBV7-2 | TGTGCCAGCAGCTTAGTGGCCGAGTACCAAGAGACCCAGTACTTC | CASSLVAEYQETQYF
TRBJ2-7 | few | - | TRBV29-1 | TGCAGCGTCGAAACTACAAGGGGGACCTACGAGCAGTACTTC | CSVETTRGTYEQYF
TRBJ1-1 | - | TRBD1 | TRBV6-6 | TGTGCCAGCAGGCTTGGGACAGAAAACACTGAAGCTTTCTTT | CASRLGTENTEAFF
TRBJ2-5 | - | - | TRBV20-1 | TGCAGTGCTAGTAAGGGATTAGGGGAGACCCAGTACTTC | CSASKGLGETQYF
TRBJ2-7 | - | - | TRBV7-2 | TGTGCCAGCAGCTTAGCTGGGATCCTCTACGAGCAGTACTTC | CASSLAGILYEQYF
TRBJ1-2 | few | - | TRBV10-3 | TGTGCCATCAGTGAGTCGACAATCTATGGCTACACCTTC | CAISESTIYGYTF
TRBJ1-5 | - | - | TRBV4-3 | TGCGCCAGCAGCCAAGATCAGGGATTGGATCAGCCCCAGCATTTT | CASSQDQGLDQPQHF
TRBJ2-7 | many | - | TRBV27 | TGTGCCAGCAGTTTATCGGCGGGCGGAGCCTACGAGCAGTACTTC | CASSLSAGGAYEQYF
TRBJ1-5 | - | - | TRBV4-3 | TGCGCCAGCAGCCAAGAAAGAAGCAGGGCGGAGCCCCAGCATTTT | CASSQERSRAEPQHF
TRBJ1-2 | - | TRBD1 | TRBV20-1 | TGCAGTGCTCCCCGGGACAGTGGCTATGGCTACACCTTC | CSAPRDSGYGYTF
TRBJ2-3 | few | - | TRBV9 | TGTGCCAGCAGCGTAGGATTCCTAGCAGATACGCAGTATTTT | CASSVGFLADTQYF
TRBJ1-5 | - | - | TRBV4-3 | TGCGCCAGCAGCCAAGAGGAGGGGCAGCCCCAGCATTTT | CASSQEEGQPQHF
TRBJ2-7 | - | - | TRBV4-1 | TGCGCCTCCCTCAGCGGCTTCAGGTACGAGCAGTACTTC | CASLSGFRYEQYF
TRBJ1-1 | - | TRBD1 | TRBV29-1 | TGCAGCGTTGGGGGACAGGGGGGAACTGAAGCTTTCTTT | CSVGGQGGTEAFF
TRBJ2-1 | - | TRBD2 | TRBV29-1 | TGCAGCCCAAGCGGGGGGGCCGTCAATGAGCAGTTCTTC | CSPSGGAVNEQFF
TRBJ2-7 | - | TRBD1 | TRBV20-1 | TGCAGTGGACAGGGTGAATCCTACGAGCAGTACTTC | CSGQGESYEQYF
TRBJ2-7 | - | - | TRBV9 | TGTGCCAGCAGCGTAGGGTCCCCAGGCGATCTCGGGGCCGACGAGCAGTACTTC | CASSVGSPGDLGADEQYF
TRBJ2-2 | few | - | TRBV3-1 | TGTGCCAGCAGCCAAGCGGGACACACGAGGGGCGGGGAGCTGTTTTTT | CASSQAGHTRGGELFF
TRBJ2-7 | few | - | TRBV30 | TGTGCCTGGAGCGAACTGACAGGAACCTACGAGCAGTACTTC | CAWSELTGTYEQYF
TRBJ2-7 | - | - | TRBV20-1 | TGCAGTGCTTGGGACACGTCCTACGAGCAGTACTTC | CSAWDTSYEQYF
TRBJ1-1 | - | - | TRBV6-2/TRBV6-3 | TGTGCCAGCAGTTCCCGGGGGCGAGGGATCGAAGCTTTCTTT | CASSSRGRGIEAFF
TRBJ2-2 | - | - | TRBV21-1 | TGTGCCAGCGGGTTAGAGGCAAACACCGGGGAGCTGTTTTTT | CASGLEANTGELFF
TRBJ2-3 | - | TRBD2 | TRBV30 | TGTGCCTGGACCCCACTAGCGGGCCCGCAGTATTTT | CAWTPLAGPQYF
TRBJ2-7 | - | - | TRBV2 | TGTGCCAGCGGGGGCACAGGGATAGGGGAGCAGTACTTC | CASGGTGIGEQYF
TRBJ2-7 | - | - | TRBV7-2 | TGTGCCAGCAGCTCATCTGTAGATAGGGACGAGCAGTACTTC | CASSSSVDRDEQYF
TRBJ2-3 | - | TRBD2 | TRBV10-3 | TGTGCCAGCGGTCTAGCGGGGAACACAGATACGCAGTATTTT | CASGLAGNTDTQYF
TRBJ1-1 | - | - | TRBV20-1 | TGCAGTGCTAGAGTCCCAGGGTCGGTAACTGAAGCTTTCTTT | CSARVPGSVTEAFF
TRBJ2-2 | - | - | TRBV4-3 | TGCGCCAGCAGCCAAGATGCAGGTCAGACGAACACCGGGGAGCTGTTTTTT | CASSQDAGQTNTGELFF
TRBJ1-6 | few | - | TRBV6-5 | TGTGCCAGCAGTTACTTAGGGAATTCACCCCTCCACTTT | CASSYLGNSPLHF
TRBJ1-4 | few | - | TRBV28 | TGTGCCAGCAGTTCCCCGGTTAGGGGGGAAAAACTGTTTTTT | CASSSPVRGEKLFF
TRBJ2-3 | - | TRBD2 | TRBV5-1 | TGCGCCAGCAGCTTCCAGGCTAGCGGGGGCGTCGCGCAGTATTTT | CASSFQASGGVAQYF
TRBJ1-2 | - | TRBD1 | TRBV20-1 | TGCAGTGCTAGTGTGACAGGGTTGAAAGGCTACACCTTC | CSASVTGLKGYTF
TRBJ1-4 | - | - | TRBV5-1 | TGCGCCAGCAGCTCTGTCGGGACGAGTGGGGAAAAACTGTTTTTT | CASSSVGTSGEKLFF
TRBJ1-2 | - | - | TRBV27 | TGTGCCAGCAGTTTATTTTGGGGTGGCACGCGGGGTCCCGACGATGGCTACACCTTC | CASSLFWGGTRGPDDGYTF
TRBJ1-2 | - | - | TRBV29-1 | TGCAGCGTTGAAGATCGAGGGGTCGGGCGAGGCTACACCTTC | CSVEDRGVGRGYTF
TRBJ1-2 | once | - | TRBV12-3/TRBV12-4 | TGTGCCAGCAGCCCCTGGGGCGGCTATGGCTACACCTTC | CASSPWGGYGYTF
TRBJ2-4 | - | TRBD1 | TRBV5-1 | TGCGCCAGCTGGGAACAGCTCGGGACAGCTAAAAACATTCAGTACTTC | CASWEQLGTAKNIQYF
TRBJ2-3 | few | TRBD2 | TRBV28 | TGTGCCAGCAGTTTATTAGCGGGGGGGCGTCAAAATACGCAGTATTTT | CASSLLAGGRQNTQYF
TRBJ1-4 | - | - | TRBV4-2 | TGTGCCAGCAGCCCAAACGGGGACGGAGCTAATGAAAAACTGTTTTTT | CASSPNGDGANEKLFF
TRBJ1-2 | - | - | TRBV29-1 | TGCAGCGTTGAAGATCAAGGGGCTAGCTATGGCTACACCTTC | CSVEDQGASYGYTF
TRBJ2-5 | - | - | TRBV11-2 | TGTGCCAGCAGCACCTCGAAAGAGACCCAGTACTTC | CASSTSKETQYF
TRBJ2-1 | - | - | TRBV28 | TGTGCCAACAGCTTAGCACAGGGCCTACTCCTATACAATGAGCAGTTCTTC | CANSLAQGLLLYNEQFF